What follows are 30 T cell receptor beta chains derived from one specimen sequenced in a study of early stage breast cancer tumors. Repertoires were generated with immunoSEQ multiplex PCR, while TCRdb's copy carries only in-frame clones and drops some. The sample has more than 55,000 clones, 75% to 90% seen once. Sequenced sample: blood. All receptors derive from a middle-aged person with breast cancer.

The chain uses TRBV19 and TRBJ2-2, with 13 bases that match TRBD2. The CDR3 is 18 amino acids. Germline trimming cut 5 bases from V and 8 bases from J; bases unmatched to any gene: 14. Germline V gives CDR1 LNHDA, CDR2 SQIVND (reference sequence). Here the CDR3 DNA reads TGTGCCAGTAGTCCCGGGACTAGCGGGAACCCCTTAAGGGGGGAGCTGTTTTTT. It codes for CASSPGTSGNPLRGELFF.

The gene calls are TRBV7-9 and TRBJ1-1, with 8 nucleotides matching TRBD1. V gave up 8 bases and J gave up 8 bases; unmatched junction bases: 13. The germline CDR1 and CDR2 sequences are SEHNR and FQNEAQ (reference sequence). The CDR3 runs to 14 residues. The CDR3 coding sequence is TGTGCCAGCGTCCAGGACAGGGAAATCGCCGAAGCTTTCTTT. This encodes CASVQDREIAEAFF.

This chain connects TRBV19 to TRBJ1-5, with 10 bases fitting TRBD1. The CDR3 has 17 residues. Germline CDR1 reads LNHDA; CDR2 reads SQIVND (reference sequence). V gave up 7 bases and J gave up 3 bases; unmatched junction bases: 12. CDR3 in DNA: TGTGCCAGTACCTTTCGAGGGACAGGGGCGCTCAATCAGCCCCAGCATTTT. Protein sequence: CASTFRGTGALNQPQHF. Full variable domain (outside the CDR3, taken from reference TRBV19 and TRBJ1-5): DGGITQSPKYLFRKEGQNVTLSCEQNLNHDAMYWYRQDPGQGLRLIYYSQIVNDFQKGDIAEGYSVSREKKESFPLTVTSAQKNPTAFYLCASTFRGTGALNQPQHFGDGTRLSIL.

The gene calls are TRBV7-2 and TRBJ1-1; D unresolved. Germline loops: CDR1 SGHTA, CDR2 FQGNSA. The V and J ends lost 6 bases and 3 bases respectively, with 8 bases between them. This CDR3 is built from 12 residues. The CDR3 loop is CASSWLDTEAFF. CDR3 DNA sequence: TGTGCCAGCAGTTGGTTGGACACTGAAGCTTTCTTT. The full variable domain, with the rest looked up from reference TRBV7-2 and TRBJ1-1, is GAGVSQSPSNKVTEKGKDVELRCDPISGHTALYWYRQSLGQGLEFLIYFQGNSAPDKSGLPSDRFSAERTGGSVSTLTIQRTQQEDSAVYLCASSWLDTEAFFGQGTRLTVV.

The chain's CDR3 is CASSLTGAANYGYTF. The CDR3 DNA follows: TGTGCCAGCAGTCTGACAGGGGCAGCTAACTATGGCTACACCTTC. V and J are TRBV2 and TRBJ1-2, with TRBD1 matching 8 bases. V lost 5 bases to trimming and J lost 0 bases; unmatched junction nucleotides: 5. The germline V gene encodes CDR1 SNHLY and CDR2 FYNNEI. This CDR3 region has 15 residues.

In DNA, the CDR3 is TGCGCCAGCAGCCAAGAGGAGGGAAGAGGAGAAAAACTGTTTTTT. The encoded protein is CASSQEEGRGEKLFF. The rearrangement links TRBV4-1 to TRBJ1-4; D is unclear. The V end lost 0 bases, the J end lost 8 bases, and 13 bases lay between the germline ends. This CDR3 has 15 amino acids. Germline V CDR1 and CDR2: MGHRA, YSYEKL.

The chain joins TRBV5-1 to TRBJ2-1; 10 bases line up with TRBD2. From germline, CDR1 is SGHRS and CDR2 YFSETQ. CDR3 length: 16 amino acids. V shed 3 bases and J 8 bases; nucleotides not matched to a gene: 11. The DNA of the CDR3 is TGCGCCAGCAGCTCACTCTCTAGCGGGAGTAGGGATGAGCAGTTCTTC. It yields the protein CASSSLSSGSRDEQFF. The variable domain in full, completed from reference TRBV5-1 and TRBJ2-1, reads KAGVTQTPRYLIKTRGQQVTLSCSPISGHRSVSWYQQTPGQGLQFLFEYFSETQRNKGNFPGRFSGRQFSNSRSEMNVSTLELGDSALYLCASSSLSSGSRDEQFFGPGTRLTVL.

This rearrangement joins TRBV10-1 to TRBJ2-3; D uncertain. V was shortened by 0 bases and J by 6 bases, with 10 bases between the two germline ends. The CDR3 covers 14 residues. Germline CDR1 WNHNN, CDR2 SYGVQD (reference sequence). In DNA form, the CDR3 reads TGCGCCAGCAGTGAGTCAATGACGCGGGATACGCAGTATTTT. This codes for CASSESMTRDTQYF.

This chain uses TRBV5-1 with TRBJ2-4; D is uncertain. The CDR3 totals 14 residues. Germline CDR1 and CDR2: SGHRS and YFSETQ. V was pared by 3 bases and J by 0 bases, with 7 bases between. CDR3 residues: CASSSTLAKNIQYF. In nucleotides, the CDR3 is TGCGCCAGCAGCTCCACCTTAGCCAAAAACATTCAGTACTTC.

J is TRBJ2-2 and V is TRBV10-3, with 9 nucleotides matching TRBD1. Germline trimming cut 5 bases from V and 4 bases from J; bases unmatched to any gene: 5. The germline V gene encodes CDR1 ENHRY and CDR2 SYGVKD. This CDR3 has 15 amino acids. CDR3 DNA sequence: TGTGCCATCAGTTCCGGGACAGGGTTCACCGGGGAGCTGTTTTTT. It translates to CAISSGTGFTGELFF.

The chain recombines TRBV5-1 with TRBJ2-3; the D gene is possibly TRBD1 (5 bases). V lost 5 bases, J lost 4 bases, and 17 bases lay in between. The CDR3 is made up of 15 amino acids. Germline V gives CDR1 SGHRS, CDR2 YFSETQ. CDR3 amino acids: CASSSLGARSDTQYF. The DNA for the CDR3 is TGCGCCAGCAGTTCTTTAGGGGCAAGGTCAGATACGCAGTATTTT.

This chain uses TRBV6-1 with TRBJ2-7; D is ambiguous. Deletions cut 0 bases from V and 6 bases from J, with 18 bases between. The CDR3 runs 16 residues. CDR1 and CDR2 from the germline V gene are MNHNS and SASEGT. The CDR3, as DNA: TGTGCCAGCAGTGAAGCGCAGAGCTCCACTTGGGGCGAGCAGTACTTC. It encodes CASSEAQSSTWGEQYF.

This chain connects TRBV5-6 to TRBJ1-1; D call uncertain. Trimming stripped 3 bases from V and 4 bases from J, with 10 bases between. This CDR3 spans 13 amino acids. Germline V lookup: CDR1 SGHDT, CDR2 YYEEEE. The CDR3 loop is CASSYLVSTEAFF. DNA for the CDR3: TGTGCCAGCAGCTATCTGGTTTCCACTGAAGCTTTCTTT.

The chain combines TRBV10-3 with TRBJ1-5; 8 nucleotides match TRBD1. V was pared by 5 bases and J by 0 bases, with 9 bases of the junction left unmatched. Germline assignment: CDR1 ENHRY and CDR2 SYGVKD. The CDR3 has 17 residues. DNA of the CDR3: TGTGCCATCAGTACCGGACAGGGAGAGTATAGCAATCAGCCCCAGCATTTT. Protein sequence: CAISTGQGEYSNQPQHF.

The chain uses TRBV30 and TRBJ2-3; weak D call: TRBD1 (6 bases). V lost 7 bases and J lost 7, with 12 bases in between. The germline gives CDR1 GTSNPN, CDR2 SVGIG (reference sequence). The CDR3 loop spans 11 amino acids. The CDR3 loop is CALQGSNTQYF. The CDR3 DNA reads as TGTGCCTTACAGGGATCTAATACGCAGTATTTT.

This clone has more than one count but fewer than ten. The CDR3 DNA reads as TGTGCCAGCAGTTTATCCGACCGCCAACGACAGGTGGAATACTTC. It encodes CASSLSDRQRQVEYF. The chain is built from TRBV28 and TRBJ2-7, with D maybe TRBD1 (6 bases). The germline CDR1 and CDR2 sequences are MDHEN and SYDVKM. V lost 1 base, J lost 13 bases, and 23 bases lay in between. CDR3 length: 15 amino acids. Complete variable domain (other parts from reference TRBV28 and TRBJ2-7): DVKVTQSSRYLVKRTGEKVFLECVQDMDHENMFWYRQDPGLGLRLIYFSYDVKMKEKGDIPEGYSVSREKKERFSLILESASTNQTSMYLCASSLSDRQRQVEYFGPGTRLTVT.

The chain uses TRBV19 and TRBJ2-3, with TRBD2 matching 14 bases. The CDR3 is 19 residues long. V lost 10 bases to trimming and J lost 2 bases; unmatched junction nucleotides: 17. CDR1 is LNHDA, CDR2 SQIVND, per germline (reference sequence). This CDR3 is CATKETSGRAGKFTDTQYF. CDR3 nucleotide sequence: TGTGCCACCAAAGAGACTAGCGGGAGGGCGGGAAAATTCACAGATACGCAGTATTTT.

This chain links TRBV6-6 with TRBJ1-2, with D perhaps matching TRBD1 (6 bases). V dropped 6 bases and J dropped 5 bases, with 13 bases sitting between them. The germline V gene encodes CDR1 MNHNY and CDR2 SVGAGI (reference sequence). This CDR3 is built from 13 residues. The CDR3 DNA reads TGTGCCAGCAGGACAGGTGGGAGATATGGCTACACCTTC. It is translated as CASRTGGRYGYTF.

This clone appeared a few times. V usage is TRBV18 and J usage is TRBJ2-1, with a weak D call TRBD1 (6 bases). Germline CDR1 is KGHSH and CDR2 is LQKENI. V lost 3 bases to trimming and J lost 8 bases, with 17 bases between them. The CDR3 runs 15 residues. CDR3 residues: CASSPSQGDGDEQFF. CDR3 DNA: TGTGCCAGCTCACCCTCACAGGGAGATGGCGATGAGCAGTTCTTC.

This clone was seen once. The rearrangement joins TRBV5-4 to TRBJ1-1, with D perhaps matching TRBD1 (5 bases). The CDR3 has 14 residues. Germline CDR1 and CDR2: SGHNT and YYREEE (reference sequence). Deletions cut 5 bases from V and 1 base from J, with 12 bases between. CDR3 DNA: TGTGCCAGCAGTCGGGGGGTGCCGAACACTGAAGCTTTCTTT. Amino acids: CASSRGVPNTEAFF.

This rearrangement joins TRBV11-1 to TRBJ2-5; the D is unclear. The CDR3 consists of 16 residues. The germline V gene has CDR1 SGHAT and CDR2 FQDESV (reference sequence). V was clipped by 0 bases and J by 1 base, with 12 bases between them. CDR3 residues: CASSLALGRPQETQYF. The CDR3 DNA reads as TGTGCCAGCAGCTTAGCGTTGGGCCGGCCCCAAGAGACCCAGTACTTC.

The chain links TRBV5-1 to TRBJ2-5, with 11 bases matching TRBD2. The V segment lost 2 bases and the J segment 5 bases; nucleotides outside the gene matches: 5. CDR1 SGHRS and CDR2 YFSETQ come from the germline V gene. The CDR3 loop spans 15 amino acids. The DNA for the CDR3 is TGCGCCAGCAGCTTAGGGACTAGCGGATCGGAGACCCAGTACTTC. It encodes CASSLGTSGSETQYF.

This chain joins TRBV6-1 and TRBJ2-5; 9 bases are a match to TRBD2. The CDR3 consists of 15 residues. V lost 3 bases to trimming and J lost 1 base; unmatched junction nucleotides: 3. CDR1 MNHNS and CDR2 SASEGT come from the germline V gene. CDR3 nucleotide sequence: TGTGCCAGCAGTGAGGGGCGGGAGGGCCAAGAGACCCAGTACTTC. Encoded protein: CASSEGREGQETQYF.

This sequence joins TRBV11-2 and TRBJ2-7; D unclear. CDR3 size: 11 residues. In germline, CDR1 is SGHAT, CDR2 FQNNGV. The V end was cut by 3 bases, the J end by 5 bases, with 5 bases between. The CDR3 reads CASSFGDEQYF. CDR3 DNA sequence: TGTGCCAGCAGCTTTGGGGACGAGCAGTACTTC.

This chain uses TRBV9 with TRBJ2-1; D is perhaps TRBD1 or TRBD2 (5 bases each). Germline values: CDR1 SGDLS, CDR2 YYNGEE. CDR3 length equals 13 residues. The V and J ends lost 2 bases and 9 bases respectively, with 12 bases between them. CDR3 in DNA: TGTGCCAGCAGCGTTGGGACGACGCGTGAGCAGTTCTTC. This sequence encodes CASSVGTTREQFF.

The genes are TRBV7-8 and TRBJ2-3; 8 bases are a match to TRBD2. CDR1 is SGHVS and CDR2 is FQNEAQ in the germline V gene. This CDR3 has 16 amino acids. Trimming at V came to 5 bases and at J to 6 bases, leaving 13 bases not matched to a gene. The CDR3 is CASSPLAGTSGDTQYF. CDR3 bases: TGTGCCAGCAGCCCCCTAGCGGGCACCTCGGGGGATACGCAGTATTTT.

The V call is TRBV4-1, the J call TRBJ1-5, with 9 bases that match TRBD1. J gave up 2 bases and V 1 base, and 3 bases lay outside the gene matches. Looked up from germline, CDR1 is MGHRA and CDR2 is YSYEKL. This CDR3 contains 16 residues. DNA for the CDR3: TGCGCCAGCAGCCAAGGGCGGACAGGGGGCAATCAGCCCCAGCATTTT. It is translated as CASSQGRTGGNQPQHF.

The chain is built from TRBV11-2 and TRBJ1-5; D is unclear. From germline, CDR1 is SGHAT and CDR2 FQNNGV. The CDR3 spans 15 residues. With 1 base removed from V and 0 bases from J, the gap between germline ends came to 7 bases. The CDR3 sequence is CASSLGDYSNQPQHF. The CDR3 DNA sequence: TGTGCCAGCAGCTTAGGAGATTATAGCAATCAGCCCCAGCATTTT.

V is TRBV19 and J is TRBJ2-5; 7 bases are a match to TRBD1. This CDR3 has 14 amino acids. Per germline, CDR1 LNHDA and CDR2 SQIVND (reference sequence). V gave up 5 bases and J gave up 4 bases; unmatched junction bases: 7. The CDR3 DNA is TGTGCCAGTAGTCAAGGGGGCGCGGGAGAGACCCAGTACTTC. The encoded protein is CASSQGGAGETQYF.

The chain combines TRBV27 with TRBJ2-1; unclear D gene. CDR1 MNHEY and CDR2 SMNVEV come from the germline V gene (reference sequence). V was pared by 5 bases and J by 7 bases, with 9 bases between. The CDR3 runs 12 residues. The CDR3 coding sequence is TGTGCCAGCAGTCCCACCCAGAATGAGCAGTTCTTC. Translated: CASSPTQNEQFF.